One and the same sample provided the 14 T cell receptor beta chains below, sequenced in a study of beta chain features in type 1 diabetes. Isolated RNA was reverse transcribed in full, so expressed TCRB transcripts were sequenced. Profiled with immunoSEQ multiplex PCR; TCRdb holds only in-frame clones, not every one. This sample has roughly 610,000 clones, with about 14% found just once. Material for sequencing was naive CD4+ T cells from blood. The receptors here all came from a man between 18 and 29 years old in good health.

This clone has a handful of counts. This rearrangement joins TRBV4-3 to TRBJ2-1; 10 positions agree with TRBD2. CDR1 is LGHNA and CDR2 is YSLEER in the germline V gene. This CDR3 is built from 16 residues. Trimming at V came to 3 bases and at J to 2 bases, leaving 4 bases not matched to a gene. CDR3 region: CASSHLGLAAYNEQFF. DNA of the CDR3: TGCGCCAGCAGCCACCTCGGACTAGCGGCCTACAATGAGCAGTTCTTC.

This clone has a count of ten or more. The V call is TRBV21-1, the J call TRBJ1-3. TRBV21-1 represents a pseudogene. The CDR3 contains 17 residues. CDR3 nucleotides: TGTGCCAGCAGCACCATACGGGAGGCGGTCTCTGGAAACACCATATATTTT. Amino acid sequence: CASSTIREAVSGNTIYF.

This clone was seen a few times. The sample contains more than one DNA sequence encoding this CDR3. This sequence joins TRBV7-2 and TRBJ2-1; 10 bases fit TRBD2. CDR1 and CDR2 (germline): SGHTA, FQGNSA. The CDR3 runs to 15 residues. V was pared by 1 base and J by 4 bases, with 1 base of the junction left unmatched. The CDR3 loop reads CASSLEAGGYNEQFF. The CDR3 nucleotides read TGTGCCAGCAGCTTAGAAGCGGGAGGGTACAATGAGCAGTTCTTC.

This clone was detected only a few times. The CDR3 DNA sequence: TGCGCCAGCAGACTGACAGGGGCGGTCGGCACTGAAGCTTTCTTT. Its translation: CASRLTGAVGTEAFF. The chain carries TRBV23-1 and TRBJ1-1, with 8 bases lining up with TRBD1. TRBV23-1 is reported as an ORF; its role is uncertain. V was pared by 6 bases and J by 4 bases, with 10 bases of the junction left unmatched. The CDR3 has 15 residues.

This clone was counted a few times. The J gene is TRBJ1-3, the V gene TRBV14, with unresolved D. Germline-derived CDR1 and CDR2 are SGHDN and FVKESK. The CDR3 loop spans 12 amino acids. The V end was cut by 0 bases, the J end by 12 bases, with 9 bases between. CDR3 coding DNA: TGTGCCAGCAGCCAAGACGCGCGAAGCATATATTTT. Its protein product is CASSQDARSIYF.

The rearrangement uses TRBV28 and TRBJ2-7; D is possibly TRBD2 (5 bases). V gave up 2 bases and J gave up 6 bases, with 26 bases separating them. In germline, CDR1 is MDHEN, CDR2 SYDVKM. This CDR3 is built from 18 residues. CDR3 coding DNA: TGTGCCAGCAGTTTACGGAGGTTGTCGGGTACCCTATCCGGCGAGCAGTACTTC. As protein: CASSLRRLSGTLSGEQYF.

The chain employs TRBV5-4 and TRBJ2-1; 14 bases agree with TRBD2. Germline V gene sequence: CDR1 SGHNT, CDR2 YYREEE (reference sequence). Trimming cost V 4 bases and J 9 bases; bases outside gene matches: 12. The CDR3 runs 17 residues. The CDR3 region is CASSLGTSGSSVREQFF. In nucleotides, the CDR3 is TGTGCCAGCAGCCTAGGGACTAGCGGGAGCTCCGTACGTGAGCAGTTCTTC.

The rearrangement uses TRBV2 and TRBJ2-4, with no clear D. The CDR3 contains 17 residues. V dropped 6 bases and J dropped 0 bases, with 18 bases sitting between them. CDR1 is SNHLY, CDR2 FYNNEI, per germline. CDR3 amino acids: CASSNPGRRIAKNIQYF. CDR3 nucleotide sequence: TGTGCCAGCAGCAACCCCGGACGACGTATAGCCAAAAACATTCAGTACTTC.

The rearrangement uses TRBV2 and TRBJ2-7; TRBD1 might be the D (6 bases). The CDR3 spans 13 residues. Looked up from germline, CDR1 is SNHLY and CDR2 is FYNNEI. The V gene lost 4 bases and the J gene lost 5 bases, with 12 bases spanning the gap. The CDR3 bases are TGTGCCAGCAGTGCTATTTGGGGGCACGAGCAGTACTTC. Amino acids: CASSAIWGHEQYF.

V usage is TRBV15 and J usage is TRBJ2-5, with D perhaps TRBD2 (6 bases). V lost 5 bases and J 4 bases, leaving 20 bases between the germline ends. Germline assignment: CDR1 LNHNV and CDR2 YYDKDF (reference sequence). The CDR3 has 16 amino acids. The CDR3 sequence: CATSPRDWGVRETQYF. Written as DNA, the CDR3 is TGTGCCACCAGCCCGCGAGATTGGGGGGTTCGAGAGACCCAGTACTTC.

This clone turned up a few times. The chain employs TRBV7-6 and TRBJ1-2; TRBD1 matches 8 bases. The CDR3 length is 14 residues. In germline, CDR1 is SGHVS, CDR2 FNYEAQ. The trim removed 5 bases at V and 5 bases at J, leaving 7 bases unmatched. The CDR3 DNA is TGTGCCAGCAGCCCAACGGACAGGGTTTATGGCTACACCTTC. Its protein is CASSPTDRVYGYTF.

The chain carries TRBV10-3 and TRBJ2-5, with 12 bases fitting TRBD2. This CDR3 contains 16 residues. Germline trimming cut 4 bases from V and 2 bases from J; bases unmatched to any gene: 5. Germline assignment: CDR1 ENHRY and CDR2 SYGVKD. The chain's CDR3 is CAISVFGLAGQETQYF. CDR3 nucleotide sequence: TGTGCCATCAGTGTTTTCGGACTAGCGGGGCAAGAGACCCAGTACTTC.

The V call is TRBV6-5, the J call TRBJ1-3; 8 nucleotides line up with TRBD1. Germline assignment: CDR1 MNHEY and CDR2 SVGAGI. The CDR3 covers 14 residues. V lost 6 bases, J lost 4 bases, and 5 bases stayed unmatched. CDR3 sequence: CASSSRGLGNTIYF. As DNA, the CDR3 is TGTGCCAGCAGCTCCAGGGGGCTCGGAAACACCATATATTTT.

This clone was counted only a few times. The same CDR3 can be traced to other DNA sequences in this sample. The genes are TRBV5-1 and TRBJ2-7; D is ambiguous. Trimming took off 4 bases at V and 2 bases at J, with 7 bases between the two ends. There are 12 residues in the CDR3. Germline V lookup: CDR1 SGHRS, CDR2 YFSETQ. The CDR3, as DNA: TGCGCCAGCAGCCCGACGGCCTACGAGCAGTACTTC. As protein: CASSPTAYEQYF.